Included here is one T cell receptor (beta chain) sequence, with context. The data were taken from a study of shared clonotypes between healthy human individuals. Sequencing used immunoSEQ multiplex PCR; TCRdb keeps in-frame clones, though not all of them. The sample lists 2 million to 2.5 million clones; 80% to 95% were seen once. The CDR3 runs to 14 residues. After removal of 7 bases from V and 4 bases from J, the junction contained 6 bases not matched to a gene. CDR1 and CDR2 from the germline V gene are SGHTA and FQGNSA. The TCR originated in a man aged 18 to 30 in good health. Some clones in this sample may be carry-over from other donors' samples. This rearrangement joins TRBV7-2 to TRBJ1-5; 8 positions agree with TRBD1. The sequenced sample was naive CD4+ T cells from PBMCs. Subset given: CD45RA+ positively selected. The CDR3 DNA reads as TGTGCCAGCACCGGGACAGGCCCAAATCAGCCCCAGCATTTT. It yields the protein CASTGTGPNQPQHF.